The source of this TCR beta chain is a study of blood T cell repertoires in COVID-19. Study-wide background: Spain, Italy and the United States supplied samples that represented acute and convalescent COVID-19.

TCRdb's table, derived via immunoSEQ multiplex PCR, lists solely in-frame clones and lacks some. This sample has tens of thousands of clones, with 90% to 95% found just once. This CDR3 contains 15 residues. The junction had 10 bases not matched to a gene; V was cut back by 5 bases and J by 5 bases. Germline CDR1 and CDR2: SEHNR and FQNEAQ (reference sequence). The sequence was collected from a man between 40 and 49 years old with COVID-19, enrolled during active disease. Material for sequencing was peripheral blood. J is TRBJ2-5 and V is TRBV7-9; 8 nucleotides align to TRBD1. The CDR3 spells CASSLRTGPYETQYF. The CDR3 DNA follows: TGTGCCAGCAGCCTAAGGACAGGGCCGTACGAGACCCAGTACTTC.